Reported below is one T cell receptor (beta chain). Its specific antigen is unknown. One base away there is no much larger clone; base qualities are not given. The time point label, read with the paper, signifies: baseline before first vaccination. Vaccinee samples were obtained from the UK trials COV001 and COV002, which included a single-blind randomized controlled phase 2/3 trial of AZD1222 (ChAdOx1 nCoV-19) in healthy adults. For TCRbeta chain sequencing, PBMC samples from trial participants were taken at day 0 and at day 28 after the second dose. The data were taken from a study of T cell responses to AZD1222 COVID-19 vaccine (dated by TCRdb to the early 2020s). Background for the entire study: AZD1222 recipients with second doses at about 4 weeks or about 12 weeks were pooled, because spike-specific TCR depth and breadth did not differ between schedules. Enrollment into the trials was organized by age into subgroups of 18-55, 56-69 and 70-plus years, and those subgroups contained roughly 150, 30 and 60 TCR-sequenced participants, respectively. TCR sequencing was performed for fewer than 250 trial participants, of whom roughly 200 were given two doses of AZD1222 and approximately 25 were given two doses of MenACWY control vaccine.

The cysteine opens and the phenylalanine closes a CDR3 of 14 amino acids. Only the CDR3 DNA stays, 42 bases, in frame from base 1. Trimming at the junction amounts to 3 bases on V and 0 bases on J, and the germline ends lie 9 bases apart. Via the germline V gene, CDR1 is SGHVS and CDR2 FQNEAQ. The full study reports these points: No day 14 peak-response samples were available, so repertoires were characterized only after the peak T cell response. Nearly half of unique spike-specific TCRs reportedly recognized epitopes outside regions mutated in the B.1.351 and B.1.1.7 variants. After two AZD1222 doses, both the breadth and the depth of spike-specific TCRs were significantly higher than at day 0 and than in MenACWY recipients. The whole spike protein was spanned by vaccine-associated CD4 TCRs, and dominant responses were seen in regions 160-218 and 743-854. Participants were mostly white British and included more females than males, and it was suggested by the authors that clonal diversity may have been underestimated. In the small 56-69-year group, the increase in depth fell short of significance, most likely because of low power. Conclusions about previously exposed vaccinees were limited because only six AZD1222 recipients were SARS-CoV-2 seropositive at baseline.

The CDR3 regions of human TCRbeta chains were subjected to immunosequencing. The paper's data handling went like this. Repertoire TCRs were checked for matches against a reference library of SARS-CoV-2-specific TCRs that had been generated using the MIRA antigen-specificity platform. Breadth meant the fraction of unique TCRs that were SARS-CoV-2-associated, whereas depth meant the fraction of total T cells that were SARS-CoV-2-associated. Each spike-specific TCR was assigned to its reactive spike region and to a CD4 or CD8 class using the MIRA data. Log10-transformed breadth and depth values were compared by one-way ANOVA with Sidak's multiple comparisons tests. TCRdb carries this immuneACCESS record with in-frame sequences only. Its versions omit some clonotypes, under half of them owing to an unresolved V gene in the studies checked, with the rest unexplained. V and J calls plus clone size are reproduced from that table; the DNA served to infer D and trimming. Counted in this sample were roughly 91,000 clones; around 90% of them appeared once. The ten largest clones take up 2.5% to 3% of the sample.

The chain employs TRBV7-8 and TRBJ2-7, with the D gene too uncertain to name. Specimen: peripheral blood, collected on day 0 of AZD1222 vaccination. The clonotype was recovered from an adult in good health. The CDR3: CASSFETSSYEQYF. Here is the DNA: TGTGCCAGCAGCTTCGAGACCTCCTCCTACGAGCAGTACTTC.